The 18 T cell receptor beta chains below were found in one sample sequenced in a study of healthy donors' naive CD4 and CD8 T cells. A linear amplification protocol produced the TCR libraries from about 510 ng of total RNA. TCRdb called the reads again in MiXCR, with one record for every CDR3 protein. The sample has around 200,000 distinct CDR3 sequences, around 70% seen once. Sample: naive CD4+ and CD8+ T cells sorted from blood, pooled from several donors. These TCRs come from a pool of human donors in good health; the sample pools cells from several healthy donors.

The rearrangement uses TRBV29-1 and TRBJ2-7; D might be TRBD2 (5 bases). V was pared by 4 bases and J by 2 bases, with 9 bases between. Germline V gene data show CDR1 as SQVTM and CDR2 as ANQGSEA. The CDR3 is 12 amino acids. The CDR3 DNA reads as TGCAGCGTTGCGCTGAGGGCCTACGAGCAGTACTTC. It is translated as CSVALRAYEQYF.

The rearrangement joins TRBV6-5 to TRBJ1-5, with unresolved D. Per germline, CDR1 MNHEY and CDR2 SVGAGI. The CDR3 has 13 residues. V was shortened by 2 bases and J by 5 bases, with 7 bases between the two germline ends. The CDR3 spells CASSYEGDQPQHF. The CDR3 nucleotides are TGTGCCAGCAGTTACGAGGGAGATCAGCCCCAGCATTTT.

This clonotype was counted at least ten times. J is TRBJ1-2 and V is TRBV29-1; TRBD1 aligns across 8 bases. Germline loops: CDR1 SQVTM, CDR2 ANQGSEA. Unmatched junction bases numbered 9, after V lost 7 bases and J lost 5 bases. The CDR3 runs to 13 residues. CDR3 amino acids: CSARDGTGYGYTF. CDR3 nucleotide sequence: TGCAGCGCCAGAGACGGGACAGGTTATGGCTACACCTTC. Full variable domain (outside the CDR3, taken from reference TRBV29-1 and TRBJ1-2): SAVISQKPSRDICQRGTSLTIQCQVDSQVTMMFWYRQQPGQSLTLIATANQGSEATYESGFVIDKFPISRPNLTFSTLTVSNMSPEDSSIYLCSARDGTGYGYTFGSGTRLTVV.

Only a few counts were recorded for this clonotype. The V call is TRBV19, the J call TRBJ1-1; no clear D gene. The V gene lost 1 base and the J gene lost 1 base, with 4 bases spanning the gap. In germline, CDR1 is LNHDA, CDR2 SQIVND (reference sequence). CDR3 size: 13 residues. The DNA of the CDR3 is TGTGCCAGTAGTATAGGGCGGAACACTGAAGCTTTCTTT. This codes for CASSIGRNTEAFF.

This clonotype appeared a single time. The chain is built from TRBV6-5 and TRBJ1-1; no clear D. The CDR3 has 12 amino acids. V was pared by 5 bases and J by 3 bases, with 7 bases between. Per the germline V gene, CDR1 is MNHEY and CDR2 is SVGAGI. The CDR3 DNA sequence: TGTGCCAGCAGTACGTCTCACACTGAAGCTTTCTTT. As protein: CASSTSHTEAFF.

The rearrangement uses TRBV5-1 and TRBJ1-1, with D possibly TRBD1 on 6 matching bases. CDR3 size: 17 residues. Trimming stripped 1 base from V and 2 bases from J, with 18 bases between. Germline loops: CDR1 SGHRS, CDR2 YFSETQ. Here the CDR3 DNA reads TGCGCCAGCAGCTTGACGCGACAGGAGTTTCTTAACACTGAAGCTTTCTTT. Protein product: CASSLTRQEFLNTEAFF.

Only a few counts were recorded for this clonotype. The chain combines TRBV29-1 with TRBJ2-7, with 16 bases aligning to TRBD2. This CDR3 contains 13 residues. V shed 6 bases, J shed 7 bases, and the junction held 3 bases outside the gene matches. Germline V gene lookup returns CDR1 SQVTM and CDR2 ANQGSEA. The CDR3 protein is CSVPGLAGGEQYF. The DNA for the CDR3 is TGCAGCGTGCCGGGACTAGCGGGAGGGGAGCAGTACTTC.

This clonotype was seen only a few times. The CDR3 sequence: CAWSAASLSTDTQYF. The CDR3 region has the DNA TGTGCCTGGAGTGCAGCAAGCCTTAGCACAGATACGCAGTATTTT. The chain uses TRBV30 and TRBJ2-3; D is ambiguous. Germline CDR1 reads GTSNPN; CDR2 reads SVGIG (reference sequence). The germline V and J ends were trimmed by 1 base and 0 bases, with 11 bases remaining between them. The CDR3 length is 15 residues.

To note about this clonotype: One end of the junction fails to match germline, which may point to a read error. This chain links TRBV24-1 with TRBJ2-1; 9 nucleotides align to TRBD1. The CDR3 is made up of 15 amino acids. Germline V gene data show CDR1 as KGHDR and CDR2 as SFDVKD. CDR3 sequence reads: CATSVPGQGYNEQFF. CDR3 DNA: TGTGCCACCAGTGTTCCGGGACAGGGCTACAATGAACAGTTCTTC.

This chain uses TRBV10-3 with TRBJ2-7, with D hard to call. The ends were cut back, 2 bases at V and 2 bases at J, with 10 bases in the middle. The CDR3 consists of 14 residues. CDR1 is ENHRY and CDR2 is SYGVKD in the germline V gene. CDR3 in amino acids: CAISEVTLTYEQYF. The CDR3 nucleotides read TGTGCCATCAGTGAGGTAACATTAACCTACGAGCAGTACTTC.

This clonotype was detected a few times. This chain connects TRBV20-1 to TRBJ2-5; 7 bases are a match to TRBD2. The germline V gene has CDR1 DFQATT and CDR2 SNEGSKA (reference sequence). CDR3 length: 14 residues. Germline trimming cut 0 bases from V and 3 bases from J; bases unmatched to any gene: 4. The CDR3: CSARDGSGEETQYF. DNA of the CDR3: TGCAGTGCTAGAGATGGGAGCGGGGAAGAGACCCAGTACTTC.

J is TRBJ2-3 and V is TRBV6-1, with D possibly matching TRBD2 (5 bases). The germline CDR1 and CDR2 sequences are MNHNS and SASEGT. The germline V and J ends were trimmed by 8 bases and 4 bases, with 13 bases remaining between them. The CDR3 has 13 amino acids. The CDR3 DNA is TGTGCCAGCTCCCTGGACTTTCCAGATACGCAGTATTTT. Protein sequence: CASSLDFPDTQYF.

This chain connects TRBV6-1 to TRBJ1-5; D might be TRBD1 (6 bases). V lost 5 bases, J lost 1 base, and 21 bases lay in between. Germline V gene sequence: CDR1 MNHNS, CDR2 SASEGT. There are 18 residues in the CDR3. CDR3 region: CASSSGAGGHLSNQPQHF. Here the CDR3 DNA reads TGTGCCAGCAGTTCGGGGGCCGGCGGACACTTGAGCAATCAGCCCCAGCATTTT.

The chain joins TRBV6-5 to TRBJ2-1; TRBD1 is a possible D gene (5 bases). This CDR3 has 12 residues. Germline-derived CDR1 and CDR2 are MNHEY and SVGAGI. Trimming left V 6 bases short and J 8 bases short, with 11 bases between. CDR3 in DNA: TGTGCCAGCAGGGACCCAGGGCATGAGCAGTTCTTC. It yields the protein CASRDPGHEQFF.

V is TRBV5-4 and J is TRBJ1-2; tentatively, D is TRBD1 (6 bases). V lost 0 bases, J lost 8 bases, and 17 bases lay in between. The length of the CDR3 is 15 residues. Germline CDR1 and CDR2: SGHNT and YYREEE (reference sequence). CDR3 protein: CASSLGTAPAGGYTF. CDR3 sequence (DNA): TGTGCCAGCAGCTTGGGGACAGCCCCGGCGGGAGGCTACACCTTC.

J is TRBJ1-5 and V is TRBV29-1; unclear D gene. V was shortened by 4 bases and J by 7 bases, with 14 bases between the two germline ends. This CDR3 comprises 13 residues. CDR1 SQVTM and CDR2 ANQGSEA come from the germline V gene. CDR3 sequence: CSVVSRQGQPQHF. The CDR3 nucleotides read TGCAGCGTTGTTAGCAGGCAAGGCCAGCCCCAGCATTTT.

The DNA for the CDR3 is TGTGCCAGTAGTATCGATAGCGGGTTCTACAATGAGCAGTTCTTC. It codes for CASSIDSGFYNEQFF. V usage is TRBV19 and J usage is TRBJ2-1; 7 positions match TRBD2. In germline, CDR1 is LNHDA, CDR2 SQIVND (reference sequence). After removal of 3 bases from V and 3 bases from J, the junction contained 5 bases not matched to a gene. The CDR3 covers 15 residues.

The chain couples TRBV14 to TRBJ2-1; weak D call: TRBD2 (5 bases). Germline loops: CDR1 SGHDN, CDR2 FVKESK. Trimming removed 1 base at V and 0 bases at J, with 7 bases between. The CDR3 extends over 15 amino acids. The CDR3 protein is CASSQVGGSYNEQFF. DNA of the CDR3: TGTGCCAGCAGCCAAGTAGGAGGCTCCTACAATGAGCAGTTCTTC.